These T cell receptor beta chains were read from a single sample in a study of OX40 agonist ivuxolimab in advanced cancers. Only in-frame clones appear in the TCRdb table, and some are missing; sequencing was by immunoSEQ multiplex PCR. The table lists 55,000 to 70,000 clones, about 83% of them singletons. The specimen was CD4+ or CD8+ T cells sorted from blood, collected in a trial of the OX40 agonist ivuxolimab. The receptors stem from an adult with an advanced solid tumor such as melanoma, head and neck, liver or kidney cancer. The CDR3 runs from the conserved cysteine through the conserved F or W. D genes are given only for firm matches. Size is omitted from some rows. Given values are once, few, many or a class for expanded clones.

J gene | V gene | D gene | clone size | CDR3 DNA | CDR3 protein
TRBJ1-1 | TRBV29-1 | NA | NA | TGCAGCGTTGATAACAACTTAGAAGCTTTCTTT | CSVDNNLEAFF
TRBJ1-1 | TRBV7-7 | NA | NA | TGTGCCAGCAGCACCCTCACGGGGGCTGAAGCTTTCTTT | CASSTLTGAEAFF
TRBJ2-7 | TRBV28 | TRBD1 | NA | TGTGCCAGCAAATTCCGGGACAGGGGTTTTCGCGAGCAGTACTTC | CASKFRDRGFREQYF
TRBJ2-7 | TRBV19 | TRBD1 | NA | TGTGCCAGTAGCACGGACAGGGGTAGGGAGCAGTACTTC | CASSTDRGREQYF
TRBJ1-5 | TRBV11-2 | NA | NA | TGTGCCAGCAGCTTAGGAGTATCTCAGCCCCAGCATTTT | CASSLGVSQPQHF
TRBJ1-4 | TRBV6-4 | NA | NA | TGTGCCAGCAGCCGCTATTACCCCTCTAATGAAAAACTGTTTTTT | CASSRYYPSNEKLFF
TRBJ2-3 | TRBV11-1 | NA | NA | TGTGCCAGCAGCTTCGTGGGGGCGGGGACAGATACGCAGTATTTT | CASSFVGAGTDTQYF
TRBJ2-1 | TRBV2 | TRBD2 | NA | TGTGCCAGCAGAAGACTAGCGGGGGGGAGCTCCTACAATGAGCAGTTCTTC | CASRRLAGGSSYNEQFF
TRBJ2-4 | TRBV14 | TRBD1 | NA | TGTGCCAGCAGCCCCGGACAGGGGGAGGTTCCAGCCAAAAACATTCAGTACTTC | CASSPGQGEVPAKNIQYF
TRBJ1-2 | TRBV6-1 | NA | once | TGTGCCAGCAGCCTCGACAGCGGAGCCGGCTACACCTTC | CASSLDSGAGYTF
TRBJ1-4 | TRBV5-4 | NA | few | TGTGCCAGCAGCGACCAAGGGACTCTAACTAATGAAAAACTGTTTTTT | CASSDQGTLTNEKLFF
TRBJ2-3 | TRBV19 | TRBD1 | NA | TGTGCCAGTAGTATGGGGGACAGGGTGAGGGCAGATACGCAGTATTTT | CASSMGDRVRADTQYF
TRBJ2-3 | TRBV30 | NA | NA | TGTGCCTGGAGTCCTGGAACCGACAGCACAGATACGCAGTATTTT | CAWSPGTDSTDTQYF
TRBJ2-4 | TRBV18 | TRBD1 | NA | TGTGCCAGCTCACCAAGGGGACTTGGACAGGGAAAAAACATTCAGTACTTC | CASSPRGLGQGKNIQYF
TRBJ2-5 | TRBV18 | TRBD1 | NA | TGTGCCAGCTCACCAGGACAGGGGCATGAGACCCAGTACTTC | CASSPGQGHETQYF
TRBJ2-5 | TRBV6-6 | NA | NA | TGTGCCAGCAGTCTACCCGTCCAAGAGACCCAGTACTTC | CASSLPVQETQYF
TRBJ1-2 | TRBV30 | NA | NA | TGTGCCTGGGCGGGTGGGGCTCTCTATGGCTACACCTTC | CAWAGGALYGYTF
TRBJ2-4 | TRBV5-8 | NA | once | TGTGCCAGCAGCTACGGGGCAGGGGAGGTTCAGTACTTC | CASSYGAGEVQYF
TRBJ1-5 | TRBV6-6 | NA | NA | TGTGCCAGCAGTTACTCGAGGGCGGGGGATCAGCCCCAGCATTTT | CASSYSRAGDQPQHF
TRBJ2-5 | TRBV2 | NA | NA | TGTGCCAGCAGTGAAGGGGAGACCCAGTACTTC | CASSEGETQYF
TRBJ2-7 | TRBV6-6 | NA | NA | TGTGCCAGCAGACCTGGACAGAACTACGAGCAGTACTTC | CASRPGQNYEQYF
TRBJ2-1 | TRBV18 | TRBD1 | few | TGTGCCAGCTCATTGTTAGAGGGGGCCTCTGTCTTC | CASSLLEGASVF
TRBJ1-4 | TRBV5-6 | NA | NA | TGTGCCAGCACCGGATATGGGCCTGAAAAACTGTTTTTT | CASTGYGPEKLFF
TRBJ1-3 | TRBV19 | NA | NA | TGTGCCAGTAGCAAACGGTCGACAGTGAAATTGAACACCATATATTTT | CASSKRSTVKLNTIYF
TRBJ1-5 | TRBV7-4 | TRBD1 | NA | TGTGCCAGCAGAAGGGGACAGGGGGCTAATCAGCCCCAGCATTTT | CASRRGQGANQPQHF
TRBJ1-2 | TRBV6-1 | NA | NA | TGTGCCAGCAGTTCTCCCCGGGAAGAGACCTTC | CASSSPREETF
TRBJ2-1 | TRBV28 | TRBD1 | NA | TGTGCCAGCAGTTTTTTTGGGACAGGGGGACATGAGCAGTTCTTC | CASSFFGTGGHEQFF
TRBJ2-6 | TRBV13 | NA | NA | TGTGCCAGCAGCTTCCTGGGGGCCTCTGGGGCCAACGTCCTGACTTTC | CASSFLGASGANVLTF
TRBJ1-1 | TRBV18 | NA | NA | TGTGCCAGCTCATCTCAGAACACTGAAGCTTTCTTT | CASSSQNTEAFF
TRBJ2-3 | TRBV6-5 | NA | NA | TGTGCCAGCAGTCCGACATACACAGATACGCAGTATTTT | CASSPTYTDTQYF
TRBJ2-3 | TRBV5-5 | TRBD2 | NA | TGTGCCAGCAGACTGGGACTAGCGGCAGATACGCAGTATTTT | CASRLGLAADTQYF
TRBJ1-5 | TRBV29-1 | TRBD1 | NA | TGCAGCGCCCTCTTGACAGGGGGCGGCAATCAGCCCCAGCATTTT | CSALLTGGGNQPQHF
TRBJ2-7 | TRBV19 | NA | NA | TGTGCCACTTCCGTCGGGGGCTTTGCCTACGAGCAGTACTTC | CATSVGGFAYEQYF
TRBJ1-4 | TRBV19 | TRBD1 | NA | TGTGCCAGTACCGACGTTAACAGGGGTGAAAAACTGTTTTTT | CASTDVNRGEKLFF
TRBJ1-5 | TRBV28 | TRBD1 | NA | TGTGCCAGCAGTAGCCCCGCCGGGACAGGGAACAATCAGCCCCAGCATTTT | CASSSPAGTGNNQPQHF
TRBJ2-5 | TRBV6-6 | NA | once | TGTGCCAGCAGTAAGACGGACAATAACCAAGAGACCCAGTACTTC | CASSKTDNNQETQYF
TRBJ2-4 | TRBV30 | NA | few | TGTGCCTGGACCGGACAGCTGAAAAACATTCAGTACTTC | CAWTGQLKNIQYF
TRBJ1-6 | TRBV6-1 | NA | NA | TGTGCCAGCAGTGAAAATTGGGGGGCGACGTTT | CASSENWGATF
TRBJ1-5 | TRBV6-6 | NA | NA | TGTGCCAGCAGTCCGAGGGGGGCCCATCAGCCCCAGCATTTT | CASSPRGAHQPQHF
TRBJ1-1 | TRBV9 | NA | NA | TGTGCCAGCAGCGTCTTGAACACTGAAGCTTTCTTT | CASSVLNTEAFF
TRBJ1-2 | TRBV28 | NA | NA | TGTGCCAGCAGTCTAGACAGGCTGGGGGGTGGCTACACCTTC | CASSLDRLGGGYTF
TRBJ2-2 | TRBV2 | TRBD1 | NA | TGTGCCAGCAGTGAACTGGGACAGGGGGCCGGGGAGCTGTTTTTT | CASSELGQGAGELFF
TRBJ2-5 | TRBV9 | NA | NA | TGTGCCAGCAGCGTAACAGGGCGAGAGACCCAGTACTTC | CASSVTGRETQYF